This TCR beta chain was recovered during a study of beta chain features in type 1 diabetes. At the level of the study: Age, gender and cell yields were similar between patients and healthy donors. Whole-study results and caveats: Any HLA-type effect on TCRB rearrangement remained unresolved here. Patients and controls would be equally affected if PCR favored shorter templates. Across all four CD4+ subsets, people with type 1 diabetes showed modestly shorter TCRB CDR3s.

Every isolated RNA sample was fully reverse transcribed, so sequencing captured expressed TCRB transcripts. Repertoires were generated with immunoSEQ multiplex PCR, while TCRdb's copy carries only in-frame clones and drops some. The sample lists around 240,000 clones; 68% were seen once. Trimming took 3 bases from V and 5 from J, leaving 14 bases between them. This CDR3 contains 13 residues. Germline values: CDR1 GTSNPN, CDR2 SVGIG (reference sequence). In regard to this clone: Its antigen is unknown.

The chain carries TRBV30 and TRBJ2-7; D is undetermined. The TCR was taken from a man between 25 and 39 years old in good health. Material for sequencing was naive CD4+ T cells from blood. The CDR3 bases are TGTGCCTGGAGCGACGGCGTGGTGAACGAGCAGTACTTC. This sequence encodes CAWSDGVVNEQYF.